These 10 T cell receptor beta chains were sequenced from one sample in a study of blood T cells in healthy people across ages. PCR was performed a second time for roughly 7 to 11 cycles using a sample-barcoded 5' primer and a J-beta primer mix. TCRdb reprocessed the 5' RACE reads with MiXCR, giving one entry per CDR3 protein. The sample contains about 670,000 distinct CDR3 sequences, 52% of which appear only once. Sequenced sample: blood. These TCRs come from a woman older than 75 in good health.

The chain combines TRBV12-3 or TRBV12-4 with TRBJ2-2; the D is unclear. The CDR3 consists of 14 residues. The V and J ends lost 8 bases and 0 bases respectively, with 10 bases between them. This CDR3 reads CASARQSNTGELFF. Written as DNA, the CDR3 is TGTGCCAGCGCGCGACAATCGAACACCGGGGAGCTGTTTTTT.

The rearrangement links TRBV7-2 to TRBJ2-5; TRBD2 aligns across 14 bases. The CDR3 has 15 residues. The V gene end was trimmed by 4 bases and the J gene end by 11 bases; junction bases not matched to a gene: 9. The germline gives CDR1 SGHTA, CDR2 FQGNSA. The CDR3 DNA sequence: TGTGCCAGCAGCTCGGGACTAGCGGGAGTATCCGGGCAGTACTTC. It encodes CASSSGLAGVSGQYF.

This chain uses TRBV4-1 with TRBJ1-2; D is unclear. Germline loops: CDR1 MGHRA, CDR2 YSYEKL. V was pared by 0 bases and J by 3 bases, with 14 bases between. This CDR3 comprises 16 residues. The CDR3 nucleotides read TGCGCCAGCAGCCAAGAGGCGGGGAGACTCGACTATGGCTACACCTTC. It encodes CASSQEAGRLDYGYTF.

The chain carries TRBV28 and TRBJ2-5; the D is unclear. The CDR3 totals 13 residues. The V gene lost 1 base and the J gene lost 2 bases, with 5 bases spanning the gap. The germline V gene encodes CDR1 MDHEN and CDR2 SYDVKM. The CDR3 bases are TGTGCCAGCAGTTTATCCAAACAAGAGACCCAGTACTTC. Translating gives CASSLSKQETQYF.

Details on this clonotype: One base away lies a much larger clone, so this may be a sequencing read error. The chain has TRBV29-1 and TRBJ2-1; maybe TRBD2 (5 bases). The J call may be mistaken, given a closer DNA end match to TRBJ2-7. The V gene's germline CDR1 is SQVTM and CDR2 ANQGSEA. There are 14 residues in the CDR3. The CDR3 nucleotides are TGCAGCGTCCAGAGCGGACGCTCCTACAATGAGCAGTACTTC. Encoded protein: CSVQSGRSYNEQYF.

The chain employs TRBV10-3 and TRBJ2-7; a possible D gene is TRBD2 (7 bases). This CDR3 region has 14 residues. Looked up from germline, CDR1 is ENHRY and CDR2 is SYGVKD. Trimming took 3 bases from V and 7 from J, leaving 16 bases between them. CDR3 sequence: CAISDRGARDEQYF. DNA for the CDR3: TGTGCCATCAGTGATCGGGGGGCGAGAGATGAGCAGTACTTC.

This chain uses TRBV6-5 with TRBJ2-5; 10 positions match TRBD1. The CDR3 is 16 amino acids. The junction had 7 bases not matched to a gene; V was cut back by 2 bases and J by 4 bases. Germline V gives CDR1 MNHEY, CDR2 SVGAGI. Here the CDR3 reads CASSYPRRTGGETQYF. The CDR3 nucleotides read TGTGCCAGCAGTTACCCCCGAAGGACAGGGGGAGAGACCCAGTACTTC.

This clonotype was picked up many times. V is TRBV5-1 and J is TRBJ2-3; tentatively, D is TRBD1 (6 bases). Germline V CDR1 and CDR2: SGHRS, YFSETQ. V lost 2 bases to trimming and J lost 1 base, with 14 bases between them. The CDR3 consists of 16 residues. CDR3 protein: CASSFGASGGTDTQYF. CDR3 coding DNA: TGCGCCAGCAGCTTTGGTGCTTCAGGGGGCACAGATACGCAGTATTTT.

The chain carries TRBV20-1 and TRBJ1-2, with D maybe TRBD1 (6 bases). V was clipped by 3 bases and J by 8 bases, with 19 bases between them. CDR3 size: 14 residues. Germline V CDR1 and CDR2: DFQATT, SNEGSKA (reference sequence). This CDR3 reads CSASERQGLGGYTF. The CDR3 DNA reads TGCAGTGCTAGTGAGCGCCAGGGGTTAGGAGGCTACACCTTC.

This clonotype was observed at least ten times. The chain has TRBV6-6 and TRBJ1-5, with TRBD1 as a possible D gene (6 bases). CDR1 is MNHNY and CDR2 is SVGAGI in the germline V gene (reference sequence). V gave up 6 bases and J gave up 0 bases, with 18 bases separating them. This CDR3 is 17 amino acids long. CDR3 sequence reads: CASSFTLGTPSNQPQHF. The CDR3 DNA is TGTGCCAGCAGCTTTACGTTAGGGACACCTAGCAATCAGCCCCAGCATTTT.